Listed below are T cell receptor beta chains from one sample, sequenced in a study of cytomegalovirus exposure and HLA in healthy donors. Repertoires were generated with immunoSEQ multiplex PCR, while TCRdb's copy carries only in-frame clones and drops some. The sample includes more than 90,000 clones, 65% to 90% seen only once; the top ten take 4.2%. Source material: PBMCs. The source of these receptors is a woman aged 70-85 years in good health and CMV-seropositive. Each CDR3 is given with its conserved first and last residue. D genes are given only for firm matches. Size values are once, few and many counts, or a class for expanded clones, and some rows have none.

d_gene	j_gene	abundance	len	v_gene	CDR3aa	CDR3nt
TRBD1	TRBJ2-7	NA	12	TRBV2	CASGTGSGEQYF	TGTGCCAGTGGGACAGGGAGTGGCGAGCAGTACTTC
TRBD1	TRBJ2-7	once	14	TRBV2	CARCGPVPPQGEYF	TGTGCCAGGTGCGGACCGGTGCCACCACAGGGGGAGTACTTC
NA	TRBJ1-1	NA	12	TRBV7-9	CASSPGGTEAFF	TGTGCCAGCAGCCCTGGGGGGACTGAAGCTTTCTTT
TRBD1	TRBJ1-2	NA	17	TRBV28	CASSSAIFRQGEVGYTF	TGTGCCAGCAGTTCAGCGATTTTTCGACAGGGGGAGGTTGGCTACACCTTC
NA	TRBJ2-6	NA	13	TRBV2	CASQAPGANVLTF	TGTGCCTCTCAGGCCCCTGGGGCCAACGTCCTGACTTTC
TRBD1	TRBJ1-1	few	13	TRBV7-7	CASSRDRGTEAFF	TGTGCTAGCAGCCGAGACAGGGGCACTGAAGCTTTCTTT
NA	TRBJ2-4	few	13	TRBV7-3	CASSRAPANIQYF	TGTGCCAGCAGCCGAGCACCCGCCAACATTCAGTACTTC
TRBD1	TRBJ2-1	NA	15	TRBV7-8	CASSDRDRGRDEQFF	TGTGCCAGCAGCGACCGGGACAGGGGGCGGGATGAGCAGTTCTTC
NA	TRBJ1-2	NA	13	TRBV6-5	CASSEAGGYGYTF	TGTGCCAGCAGTGAAGCGGGGGGCTATGGCTACACCTTC
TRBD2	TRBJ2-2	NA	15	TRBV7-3	CASSPSGRATGELFF	TGTGCCAGCAGCCCAAGCGGGAGGGCCACCGGGGAGCTGTTTTTT
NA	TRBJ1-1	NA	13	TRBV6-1	CASSERERNEAFF	TGTGCCAGCAGTGAACGGGAGCGAAATGAAGCTTTCTTT
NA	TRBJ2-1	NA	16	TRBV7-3	CASSRLGGSAPNEQFF	TGTGCCAGCAGTCGTCTCGGCGGCTCCGCCCCCAATGAGCAGTTCTTC
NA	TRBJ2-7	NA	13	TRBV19	CASSIKGAYEQYF	TGTGCCAGTAGTATTAAGGGGGCCTACGAGCAGTACTTC
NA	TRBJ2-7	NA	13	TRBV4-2	CASSFGTNYEQYF	TGTGCCAGCAGCTTCGGGACAAACTACGAGCAGTACTTC
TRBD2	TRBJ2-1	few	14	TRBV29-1	CSVLGLAVYNEQFF	TGCAGCGTTCTTGGACTAGCAGTTTACAATGAGCAGTTCTTC
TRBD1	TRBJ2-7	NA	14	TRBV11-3	CASSFRDRNYEQYF	TGTGCCAGCAGCTTCCGGGACAGGAATTACGAGCAGTACTTC
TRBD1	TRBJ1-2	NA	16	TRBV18	CASSSTGTGGIYGYTF	TGTGCCAGCTCCAGTACCGGGACAGGGGGGATCTATGGCTACACCTTC
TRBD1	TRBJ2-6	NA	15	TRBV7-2	CASSFRGPGANVLTF	TGTGCCAGCAGTTTTAGGGGGCCGGGGGCCAACGTCCTGACTTTC
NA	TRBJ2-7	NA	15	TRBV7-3	CASSLIDSPNYEQYF	TGTGCCAGCAGCTTAATAGACAGCCCTAACTACGAGCAGTACTTC
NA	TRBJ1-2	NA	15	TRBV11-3	CASSEGPGKEDGYTF	TGTGCCAGCAGCGAAGGTCCGGGAAAGGAGGATGGCTACACCTTC
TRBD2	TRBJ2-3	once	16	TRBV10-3	CAISKGLAGGADTQYF	TGTGCCATCAGTAAGGGACTAGCGGGAGGGGCAGATACGCAGTATTTT
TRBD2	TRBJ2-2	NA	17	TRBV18	CASSPTPGTSVTGELFF	TGTGCCAGCTCACCAACTCCCGGGACTAGCGTGACCGGGGAGCTGTTTTTT
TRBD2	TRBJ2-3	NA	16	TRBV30	CAWSTSGRAPTDTQYF	TGTGCCTGGAGTACCAGCGGGAGGGCCCCCACAGATACGCAGTATTTT
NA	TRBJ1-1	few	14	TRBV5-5	CASSFGGANAEAFF	TGTGCCAGCAGCTTCGGGGGGGCGAACGCTGAAGCTTTCTTT
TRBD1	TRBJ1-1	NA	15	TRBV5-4	CASSLSRDRATEAFF	TGTGCCAGCAGCTTGTCCCGGGACAGGGCCACTGAAGCTTTCTTT
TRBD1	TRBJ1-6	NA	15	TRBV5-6	CASSLVTGGNSPLHF	TGTGCCAGCAGCTTGGTTACAGGGGGCAATTCACCCCTCCACTTT
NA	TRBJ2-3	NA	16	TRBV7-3	CASSLIVREHTDTQYF	TGTGCCAGCAGCTTAATTGTGAGGGAACACACAGATACGCAGTATTTT
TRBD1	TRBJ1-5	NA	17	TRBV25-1	CASSRKWDRVSNQPQHF	TGTGCCAGCAGCCGAAAGTGGGACAGGGTTAGCAATCAGCCCCAGCATTTT
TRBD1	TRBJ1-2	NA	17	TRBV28	CASISLGQLVANYGYTF	TGTGCCAGCATCTCCTTGGGACAGCTTGTGGCTAACTATGGCTACACCTTC
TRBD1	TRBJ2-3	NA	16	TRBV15	CATSRDGQGATDTQYF	TGTGCCACCAGCAGAGATGGACAGGGGGCCACAGATACGCAGTATTTT
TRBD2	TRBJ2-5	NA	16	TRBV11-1	CASSSQAAGGSETQYF	TGTGCCAGCAGCTCTCAAGCAGCGGGAGGCTCGGAGACCCAGTACTTC
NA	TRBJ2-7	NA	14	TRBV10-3	CAISESGATYEQYF	TGTGCCATCAGTGAGTCTGGGGCCACCTACGAGCAGTACTTC
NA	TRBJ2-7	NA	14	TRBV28	CASSLSVSHYEQYF	TGTGCCAGCAGTTTGTCTGTCTCCCACTACGAGCAGTACTTC
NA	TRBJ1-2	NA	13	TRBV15	CATSRGGGNGYTF	TGTGCCACCAGCAGAGGGGGGGGGAATGGCTACACCTTC
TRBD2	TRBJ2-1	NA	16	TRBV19	CASSSGSATHLHEQFF	TGTGCCAGTAGTAGCGGGAGCGCTACTCACCTCCATGAGCAGTTCTTC
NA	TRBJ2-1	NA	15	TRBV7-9	CASSPVEVRYNEQFF	TGTGCCAGCAGCCCGGTCGAGGTGAGATACAATGAGCAGTTCTTC
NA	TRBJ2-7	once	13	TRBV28	CASSGGQAYEQYF	TGTGCCAGCAGTGGCGGACAAGCCTACGAGCAGTACTTC
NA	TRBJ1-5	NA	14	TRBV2	CASRPVVSNQPQHF	TGTGCCAGCAGACCAGTCGTTAGCAATCAGCCCCAGCATTTT
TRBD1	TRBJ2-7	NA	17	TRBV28	CASSQPPGQGLSYEQYF	TGTGCCAGCAGTCAACCTCCTGGACAGGGGCTTTCCTACGAGCAGTACTTC
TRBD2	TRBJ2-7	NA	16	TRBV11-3	CATATRLAGDLHEQYF	TGTGCCACCGCAACGCGACTAGCGGGAGACCTCCACGAGCAGTACTTC
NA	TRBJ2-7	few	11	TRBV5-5	CASSIRYEQYF	TGTGCCAGCAGCATCCGCTACGAGCAGTACTTC
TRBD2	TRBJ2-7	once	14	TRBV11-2	CASSLREGRDEQYF	TGTGCCAGCAGCCTACGGGAGGGCCGGGACGAGCAGTACTTC
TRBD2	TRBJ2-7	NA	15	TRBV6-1	CASRTTSGGSYEQYF	TGTGCCAGCAGAACGACTAGCGGGGGATCCTACGAGCAGTACTTC
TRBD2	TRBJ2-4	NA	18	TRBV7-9	CASSSLLAGGNGKNIQYF	TGTGCCAGCAGCTCCTTACTAGCGGGAGGGAATGGCAAAAACATTCAGTACTTC
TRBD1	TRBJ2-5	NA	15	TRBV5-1	CASSDGTGRSETQYF	TGCGCCAGCTCCGACGGGACAGGGCGGTCGGAGACCCAGTACTTC
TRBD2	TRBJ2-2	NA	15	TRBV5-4	CASSFQLAGSGELFF	TGTGCCAGCAGCTTTCAACTAGCGGGTTCCGGGGAGCTGTTTTTT
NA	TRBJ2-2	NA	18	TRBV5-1	CASSLGGTSLRRTGELFF	TGCGCCAGCAGCTTGGGGGGGACATCTCTAAGGCGGACCGGGGAGCTGTTTTTT
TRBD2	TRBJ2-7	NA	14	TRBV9	CASSAPPTGGEQYF	TGTGCCAGCAGCGCGCCCCCCACGGGGGGGGAGCAGTACTTC
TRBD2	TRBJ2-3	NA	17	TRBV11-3	CASSPRTSGRRTDTQYF	TGTGCCAGCAGCCCCCGGACTAGCGGGAGGCGGACAGATACGCAGTATTTT
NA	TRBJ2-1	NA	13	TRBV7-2	CASSQKSGGEQFF	TGTGCCAGCAGCCAAAAATCAGGAGGTGAGCAGTTCTTC